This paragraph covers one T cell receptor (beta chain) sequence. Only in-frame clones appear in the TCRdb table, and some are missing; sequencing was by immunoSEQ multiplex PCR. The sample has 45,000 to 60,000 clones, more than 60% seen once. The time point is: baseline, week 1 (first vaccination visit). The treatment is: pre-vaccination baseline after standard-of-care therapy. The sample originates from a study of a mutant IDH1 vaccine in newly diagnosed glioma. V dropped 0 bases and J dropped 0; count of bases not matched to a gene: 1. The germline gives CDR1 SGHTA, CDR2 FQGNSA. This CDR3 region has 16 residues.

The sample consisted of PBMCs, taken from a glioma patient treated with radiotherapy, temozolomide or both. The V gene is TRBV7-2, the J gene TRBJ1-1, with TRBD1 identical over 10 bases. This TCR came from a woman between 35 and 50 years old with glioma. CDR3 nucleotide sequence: TGTGCCAGCAGCTTAGCCGGGACAGGGGTGAACACTGAAGCTTTCTTT. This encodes CASSLAGTGVNTEAFF.